Below, 17 T cell receptor beta chains from the same sample are listed, as sequenced in a study of T cell changes during pregnancy in multiple sclerosis. The method was immunoSEQ multiplex PCR; TCRdb's version includes in-frame clones alone and lacks a portion of them. The sample carries approximately 63,000 clones, 93% recorded once. The source material was CD8+ T cells from peripheral blood mononuclear cells, sampled in the third trimester of pregnancy. Source of these receptors: a female donor with multiple sclerosis, enrolled in a pregnancy study.

This chain uses TRBV29-1 with TRBJ1-5; D might be TRBD1 (6 bases). Germline V gene lookup returns CDR1 SQVTM and CDR2 ANQGSEA. The CDR3 has 15 residues. CDR3 amino acids: CASTGLETSNQPQHF. CDR3 sequence (DNA): TGCGCTTCGACAGGACTCGAGACTAGCAATCAGCCCCAGCATTTT.

The chain couples TRBV2 to TRBJ2-5; 7 nucleotides agree with TRBD2. The V segment lost 6 bases and the J segment 3 bases; nucleotides outside the gene matches: 10. In germline, CDR1 is SNHLY, CDR2 FYNNEI. This CDR3 contains 15 residues. CDR3: CASSRGTTREETQYF. The CDR3 DNA sequence: TGTGCCAGCAGCCGGGGGACTACCCGGGAAGAGACCCAGTACTTC.

This clone was seen only once. The chain has TRBV5-5 and TRBJ2-1; 7 nucleotides line up with TRBD2. V shed 4 bases and J 6 bases; nucleotides not matched to a gene: 10. The CDR3 covers 15 residues. CDR1 is SGHKS, CDR2 YYEKEE, per germline (reference sequence). CDR3 sequence: CASSPWGGFGNEQFF. CDR3 nucleotides: TGTGCCAGCAGCCCTTGGGGGGGGTTCGGCAATGAGCAGTTCTTC.

The chain uses TRBV7-9 and TRBJ2-2; possibly TRBD2 for D (5 bases). Per germline, CDR1 SEHNR and CDR2 FQNEAQ (reference sequence). The CDR3 is made up of 14 amino acids. V shed 0 bases and J shed 10 bases, with 12 bases lying between them. The CDR3 DNA reads TGTGCCAGCAGCTTAGCGCGAAGGGAGACGGAGCTGTTTTTT. Protein: CASSLARRETELFF.

This clone has at least ten counts. V gene TRBV5-1 combines with J gene TRBJ1-1; 7 bases line up with TRBD1. Trimming removed 2 bases from V and 5 bases from J; junction bases left unmatched: 3. Germline V gene sequence: CDR1 SGHRS, CDR2 YFSETQ. CDR3 length: 13 residues. The CDR3 bases are TGCGCCAGCAGCTTTGGCAGGGGGACTGAAGCTTTCTTT. Translated, it gives CASSFGRGTEAFF.

The J gene is TRBJ2-5, the V gene TRBV5-4, with 13 bases lining up with TRBD2. J gave up 1 base and V 5 bases, and 5 bases lay outside the gene matches. CDR3 length: 16 amino acids. Germline V lookup: CDR1 SGHNT, CDR2 YYREEE (reference sequence). This CDR3 is CASSPGLAGSQETQYF. The CDR3, as DNA: TGTGCCAGCAGTCCGGGACTAGCGGGATCCCAAGAGACCCAGTACTTC.

This clone occurred a few times. The chain links TRBV12-5 to TRBJ1-1; tentative D call: TRBD1 (6 bases). The CDR3 contains 13 residues. V was cut by 3 bases and J by 1 base, with 6 bases left in between. Germline V lookup: CDR1 LGHNT, CDR2 FRNRAP. DNA of the CDR3: TGTGCTAGTGGTTTAGGGGGGAACACTGAAGCTTTCTTT. Translation: CASGLGGNTEAFF.

The chain recombines TRBV21-1 with TRBJ2-5; the listed D gene, TRBD1, was not tested against the DNA. TRBV21-1 represents a pseudogene. This CDR3 spans 13 amino acids. The CDR3 here is CASRTPIQGTQYF. CDR3 DNA sequence: TGTGCCAGCAGAACGCCTATACAGGGGACCCAGTACTTC.

The V gene is TRBV15, the J gene TRBJ2-5; tentatively, D is TRBD1 (6 bases). The V gene lost 9 bases and the J gene lost 0 bases, with 17 bases spanning the gap. Germline V gene data show CDR1 as LNHNV and CDR2 as YYDKDF (reference sequence). The CDR3 is 15 residues long. DNA of the CDR3: TGTGCCACTTGGGCAGGACAGTCGAACCAAGAGACCCAGTACTTC. Its protein product is CATWAGQSNQETQYF.

The chain combines TRBV7-2 with TRBJ2-3, with D perhaps matching TRBD2 (6 bases). This CDR3 region has 15 residues. CDR1 is SGHTA and CDR2 is FQGNSA in the germline V gene. The V gene lost 2 bases and the J gene lost 0 bases, with 9 bases spanning the gap. CDR3: CASSLKAGSTDTQYF. The CDR3 DNA reads as TGTGCCAGCAGCTTAAAGGCGGGGAGCACAGATACGCAGTATTTT.

The J gene is TRBJ2-7, the V gene TRBV7-2; 14 bases align to TRBD2. Germline-derived CDR1 and CDR2 are SGHTA and FQGNSA. The CDR3 loop spans 16 amino acids. With V trimmed by 2 bases and J by 6 bases, 6 bases remained unmatched. The CDR3 reads CASSLSGLAGVGEQYF. DNA of the CDR3: TGTGCCAGCAGCTTATCGGGACTAGCGGGAGTGGGCGAGCAGTACTTC.

The rearrangement joins TRBV4-2 to TRBJ2-1; a possible D gene is TRBD2 (6 bases). Trimming took 3 bases from V and 6 from J, leaving 12 bases between them. The CDR3 covers 14 residues. Germline loops: CDR1 LGHNA, CDR2 YNFKEQ. The CDR3 sequence: CASSHPGLSNEQFF. In DNA, the CDR3 is TGTGCCAGCAGCCATCCGGGACTGAGCAATGAGCAGTTCTTC.

The rearrangement joins TRBV15 to TRBJ1-5; D not certain. V was clipped by 4 bases and J by 4 bases, with 14 bases between them. The CDR3 contains 15 residues. Germline assignment: CDR1 LNHNV and CDR2 YYDKDF (reference sequence). As DNA, the CDR3 is TGTGCCACCAGCACCCGGGAGGCCGCTAATCAGCCCCAGCATTTT. It translates to CATSTREAANQPQHF.

CDR3: CASSLDRVAYNEQFF. Here the CDR3 DNA reads TGTGCCAGCAGTTTAGACAGGGTGGCCTACAATGAGCAGTTCTTC. This sequence joins TRBV28 and TRBJ2-1; 7 positions agree with TRBD1. CDR1 MDHEN and CDR2 SYDVKM come from the germline V gene. The CDR3 extends over 15 amino acids. The junction had 3 bases not matched to a gene; V was cut back by 2 bases and J by 2 bases.

The V gene is TRBV5-4, the J gene TRBJ2-3; the D gene is possibly TRBD1 (6 bases). The ends were cut back, 2 bases at V and 3 bases at J, with 10 bases in the middle. The CDR3 spans 14 residues. The V gene's germline CDR1 is SGHNT and CDR2 YYREEE (reference sequence). The CDR3 protein is CASSLLTGTDTQYF. Here the CDR3 DNA reads TGTGCCAGCAGCTTACTTACAGGGACAGATACGCAGTATTTT.

This sequence joins TRBV11-1 and TRBJ2-1; 10 bases align to TRBD2. This CDR3 has 16 amino acids. V lost 2 bases to trimming and J lost 7 bases; unmatched junction nucleotides: 8. Germline values: CDR1 SGHAT, CDR2 FQDESV (reference sequence). CDR3 amino acids: CASSLFPSGSINEQFF. The CDR3 DNA sequence: TGTGCCAGCAGCTTATTTCCTAGCGGGAGTATTAATGAGCAGTTCTTC. The full variable domain, completed using reference TRBV11-1 and TRBJ2-1, is EAEVAQSPRYKITEKSQAVAFWCDPISGHATLYWYRQILGQGPELLVQFQDESVVDDSQLPKDRFSAERLKGVDSTLKIQPAELGDSAMYLCASSLFPSGSINEQFFGPGTRLTVL.

The genes are TRBV5-1 and TRBJ2-7, with 7 nucleotides matching TRBD1. CDR1 and CDR2 from the germline V gene are SGHRS and YFSETQ. The V segment lost 5 bases and the J segment 1 base; nucleotides outside the gene matches: 9. The CDR3 sequence is 15 residues long. This CDR3 is CASRQGSYTSYEQYF. CDR3 coding DNA: TGCGCCAGCAGACAGGGGTCGTACACTTCCTACGAGCAGTACTTC.